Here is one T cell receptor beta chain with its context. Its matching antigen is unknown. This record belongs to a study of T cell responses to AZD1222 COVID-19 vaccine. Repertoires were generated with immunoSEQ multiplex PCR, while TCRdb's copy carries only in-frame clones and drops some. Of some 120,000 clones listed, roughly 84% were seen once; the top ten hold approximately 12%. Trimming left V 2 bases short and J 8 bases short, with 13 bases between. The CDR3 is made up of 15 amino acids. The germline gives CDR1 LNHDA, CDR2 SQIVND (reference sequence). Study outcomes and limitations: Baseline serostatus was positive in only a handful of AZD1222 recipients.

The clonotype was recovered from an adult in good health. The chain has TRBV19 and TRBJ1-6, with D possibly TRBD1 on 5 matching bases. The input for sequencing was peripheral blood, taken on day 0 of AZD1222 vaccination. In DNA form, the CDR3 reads TGTGCCAGTAGTATAAGCACAGGAAGTTATTCACCCCTCCACTTT. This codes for CASSISTGSYSPLHF.